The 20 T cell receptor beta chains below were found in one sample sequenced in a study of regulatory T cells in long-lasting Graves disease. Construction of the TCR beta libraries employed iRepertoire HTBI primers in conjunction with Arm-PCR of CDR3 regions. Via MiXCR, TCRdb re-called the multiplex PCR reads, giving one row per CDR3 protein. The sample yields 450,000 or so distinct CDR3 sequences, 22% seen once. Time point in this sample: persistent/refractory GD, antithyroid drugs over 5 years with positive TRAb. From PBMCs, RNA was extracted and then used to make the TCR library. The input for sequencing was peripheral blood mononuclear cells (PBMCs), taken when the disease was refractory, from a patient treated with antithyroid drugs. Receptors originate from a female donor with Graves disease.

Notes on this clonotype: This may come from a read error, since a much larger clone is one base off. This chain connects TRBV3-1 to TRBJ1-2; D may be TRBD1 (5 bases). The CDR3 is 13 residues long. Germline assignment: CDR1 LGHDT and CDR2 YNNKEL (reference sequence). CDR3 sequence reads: CAGSQTGGYGYTF. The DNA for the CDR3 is TGTGCCGGCAGCCAAACCGGGGGCTATGGCTACACCTTC. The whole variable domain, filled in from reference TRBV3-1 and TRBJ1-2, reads DTAVSQTPKYLVTQMGNDKSIKCEQNLGHDTMYWYKQDSKKFLKIMFSYNNKELIINETVPNRFSPKSPDKAHLNLHINSLELGDSAVYFCAGSQTGGYGYTFGSGTRLTVV.

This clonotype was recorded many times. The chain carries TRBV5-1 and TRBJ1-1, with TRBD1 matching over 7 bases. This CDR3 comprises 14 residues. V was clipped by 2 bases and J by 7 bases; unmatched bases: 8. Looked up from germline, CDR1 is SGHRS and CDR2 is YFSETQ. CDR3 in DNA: TGCGCCAGCAGCTTAACGGGACAGCAACGTGAAGCTTTCTTT. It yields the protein CASSLTGQQREAFF.

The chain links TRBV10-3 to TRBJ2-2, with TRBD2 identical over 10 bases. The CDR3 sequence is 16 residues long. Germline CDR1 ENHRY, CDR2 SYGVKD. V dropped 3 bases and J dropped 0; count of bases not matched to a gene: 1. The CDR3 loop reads CAISESGGANTGELFF. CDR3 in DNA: TGTGCCATCAGTGAAAGCGGGGGGGCGAACACCGGGGAGCTGTTTTTT.

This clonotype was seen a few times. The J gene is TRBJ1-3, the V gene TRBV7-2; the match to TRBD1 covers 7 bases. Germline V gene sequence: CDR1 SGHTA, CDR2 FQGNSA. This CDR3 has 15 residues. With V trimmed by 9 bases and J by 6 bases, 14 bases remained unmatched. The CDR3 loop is CASSPGTETLNTIYF. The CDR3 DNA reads TGTGCCAGTTCACCCGGGACAGAGACTCTAAACACCATATATTTT.

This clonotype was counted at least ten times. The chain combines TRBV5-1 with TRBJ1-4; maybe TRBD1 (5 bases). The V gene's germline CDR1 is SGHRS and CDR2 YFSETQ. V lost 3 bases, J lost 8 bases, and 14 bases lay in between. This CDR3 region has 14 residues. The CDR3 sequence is CASSSGPIREKLFF. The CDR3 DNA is TGCGCCAGCAGCTCGGGACCCATACGAGAAAAACTGTTTTTT.

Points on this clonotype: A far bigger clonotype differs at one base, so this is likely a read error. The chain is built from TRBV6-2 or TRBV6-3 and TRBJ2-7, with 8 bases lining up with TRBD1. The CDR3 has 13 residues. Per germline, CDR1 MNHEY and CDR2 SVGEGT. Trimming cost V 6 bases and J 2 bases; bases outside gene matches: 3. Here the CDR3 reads CASSHRGTYEQYF. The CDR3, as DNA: TGTGCCAGCAGCCACAGGGGGACCTACGAGCAGTACTTC.

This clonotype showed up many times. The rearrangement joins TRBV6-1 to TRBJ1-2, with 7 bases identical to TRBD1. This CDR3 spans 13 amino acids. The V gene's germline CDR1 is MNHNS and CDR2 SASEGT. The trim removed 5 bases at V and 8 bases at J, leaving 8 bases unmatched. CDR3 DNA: TGTGCCAGCAGTCACGGGACAGCAGGGGGCTACACCTTC. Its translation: CASSHGTAGGYTF.

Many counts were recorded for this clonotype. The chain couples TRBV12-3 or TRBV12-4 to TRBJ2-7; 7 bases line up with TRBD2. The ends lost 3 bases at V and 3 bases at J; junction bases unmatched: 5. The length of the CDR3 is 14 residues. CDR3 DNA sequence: TGTGCCAGCAGTTTGACCGGGACTAACTACGAGCAGTACTTC. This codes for CASSLTGTNYEQYF.

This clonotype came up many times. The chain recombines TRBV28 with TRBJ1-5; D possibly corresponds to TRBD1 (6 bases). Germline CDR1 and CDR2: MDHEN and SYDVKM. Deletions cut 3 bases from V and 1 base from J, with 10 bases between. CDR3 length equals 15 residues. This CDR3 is CASSLPQGSNQPQHF. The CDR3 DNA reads TGTGCCAGCAGTTTGCCACAGGGAAGCAATCAGCCCCAGCATTTT.

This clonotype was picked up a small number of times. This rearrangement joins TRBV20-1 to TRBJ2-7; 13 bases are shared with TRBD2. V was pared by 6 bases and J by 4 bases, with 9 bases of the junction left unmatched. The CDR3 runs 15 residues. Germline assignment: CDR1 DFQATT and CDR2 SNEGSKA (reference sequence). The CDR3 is CSAPTGTSGMYEQYF. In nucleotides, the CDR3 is TGCAGTGCCCCAACCGGGACTAGCGGGATGTACGAGCAGTACTTC.

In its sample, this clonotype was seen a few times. The CDR3 loop is CSAERLAGMTDTQYF. The CDR3 DNA sequence: TGCAGTGCTGAGCGACTAGCGGGGATGACAGATACGCAGTATTTT. The chain employs TRBV20-1 and TRBJ2-3; TRBD2 matches 11 bases. The CDR3 is 15 residues long. V was clipped by 5 bases and J by 3 bases; unmatched bases: 7. The germline V gene has CDR1 DFQATT and CDR2 SNEGSKA (reference sequence).

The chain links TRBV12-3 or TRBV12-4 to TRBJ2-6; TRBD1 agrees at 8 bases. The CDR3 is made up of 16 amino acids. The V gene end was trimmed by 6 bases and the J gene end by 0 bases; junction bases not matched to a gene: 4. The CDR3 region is CASSGQGSSGANVLTF. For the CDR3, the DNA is TGTGCCAGCAGCGGACAGGGCAGCTCTGGGGCCAACGTCCTGACTTTC.

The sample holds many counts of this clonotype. This CDR3 is CASSISQSGYTF. DNA for the CDR3: TGTGCCAGTAGTATATCTCAGAGCGGCTACACCTTC. This chain uses TRBV19 with TRBJ1-2; D is unclear. The CDR3 is made up of 12 amino acids. V lost 2 bases and J 8 bases, leaving 9 bases between the germline ends. CDR1 is LNHDA, CDR2 SQIVND, per germline (reference sequence).

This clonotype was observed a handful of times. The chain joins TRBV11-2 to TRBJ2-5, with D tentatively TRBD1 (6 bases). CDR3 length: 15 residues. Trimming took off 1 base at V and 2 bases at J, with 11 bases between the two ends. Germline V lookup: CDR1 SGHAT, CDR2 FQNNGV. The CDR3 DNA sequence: TGTGCCAGCAGCTTAGTATGGACAGATCAAGAGACCCAGTACTTC. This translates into CASSLVWTDQETQYF.

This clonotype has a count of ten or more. The CDR3 protein is CASSLEGISGFGYTF. CDR3 in DNA: TGTGCCAGCAGCTTAGAAGGGATCTCGGGTTTCGGCTACACCTTC. J is TRBJ1-2 and V is TRBV7-2; D is unresolved. This CDR3 contains 15 residues. CDR1 and CDR2 from the germline V gene are SGHTA and FQGNSA. V dropped 1 base and J dropped 8 bases, with 17 bases sitting between them.

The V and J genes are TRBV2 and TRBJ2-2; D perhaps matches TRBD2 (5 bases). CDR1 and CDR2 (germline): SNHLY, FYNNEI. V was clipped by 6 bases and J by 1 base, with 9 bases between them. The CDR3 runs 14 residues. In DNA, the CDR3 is TGTGCCAGCAGCTCGCGGGTGAACACCGGGGAGCTGTTTTTT. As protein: CASSSRVNTGELFF. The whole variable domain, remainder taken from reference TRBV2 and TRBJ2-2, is EPEVTQTPSHQVTQMGQEVILRCVPISNHLYFYWYRQILGQKVEFLVSFYNNEISEKSEIFDDQFSVERPDGSNFTLKIRSTKLEDSAMYFCASSSRVNTGELFFGEGSRLTVL.

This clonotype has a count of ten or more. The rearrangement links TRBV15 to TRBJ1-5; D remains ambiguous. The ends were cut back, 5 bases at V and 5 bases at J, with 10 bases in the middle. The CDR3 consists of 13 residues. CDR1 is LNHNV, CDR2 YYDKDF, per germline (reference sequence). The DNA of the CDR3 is TGTGCCACCAGCTTGCTCGGTGATCAGCCCCAGCATTTT. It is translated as CATSLLGDQPQHF.

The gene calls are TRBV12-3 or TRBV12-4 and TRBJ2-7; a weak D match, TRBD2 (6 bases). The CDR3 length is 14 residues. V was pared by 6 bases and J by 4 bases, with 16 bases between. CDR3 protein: CASRMTSRPYEQYF. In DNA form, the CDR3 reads TGTGCCAGCAGGATGACTAGTCGACCATACGAGCAGTACTTC.

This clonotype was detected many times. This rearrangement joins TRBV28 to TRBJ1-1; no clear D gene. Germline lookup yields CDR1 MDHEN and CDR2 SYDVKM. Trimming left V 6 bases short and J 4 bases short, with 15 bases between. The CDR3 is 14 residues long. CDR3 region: CASSPWAGATEAFF. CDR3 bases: TGTGCCAGCAGCCCATGGGCAGGAGCCACTGAAGCTTTCTTT.

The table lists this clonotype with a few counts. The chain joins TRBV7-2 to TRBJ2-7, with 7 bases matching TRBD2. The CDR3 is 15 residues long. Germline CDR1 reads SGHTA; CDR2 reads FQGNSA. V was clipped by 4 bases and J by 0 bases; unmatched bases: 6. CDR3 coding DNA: TGTGCCAGCAGCTGGAACCGGGACTACTCCTACGAGCAGTACTTC. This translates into CASSWNRDYSYEQYF.